The 2 T cell receptor beta chains reported below all come from one sample, sequenced in a study of blood T cell repertoires in COVID-19. Clones were read by immunoSEQ multiplex PCR, and TCRdb kept only the in-frame ones, dropping some. Of 200,000 to 250,000 clones listed, approximately 80% are singletons. Material for sequencing was peripheral blood. Receptor source: a woman older than 75 with acute or convalescent COVID-19.

The J gene is TRBJ1-4, the V gene TRBV3-1 (or the pseudogene TRBV3-2); D may be TRBD1 (5 bases). The CDR3 runs 15 residues. V lost 1 base, J lost 7 bases, and 13 bases lay in between. Germline V gives CDR1 LGHDT, CDR2 YNNKEL (reference sequence). CDR3 DNA sequence: TGTGCCAGCAGCCAAGGTAGTCAGGGCGGTGAAAAACTGTTTTTT. Translation: CASSQGSQGGEKLFF.

The chain combines TRBV27 with TRBJ2-5; the D is unclear. Trimming pared 3 bases from V and 5 bases from J, leaving 4 bases between. The germline CDR1 and CDR2 sequences are MNHEY and SMNVEV (reference sequence). This CDR3 comprises 11 residues. The CDR3 sequence is CASSFRETQYF. As DNA, the CDR3 is TGTGCCAGCAGTTTTCGGGAGACCCAGTACTTC.